This is a list of T cell receptor beta chains from one sample in a study of T cell changes during pregnancy in multiple sclerosis. Repertoires were generated with immunoSEQ multiplex PCR, while TCRdb's copy carries only in-frame clones and drops some. The data show tens of thousands of clones, roughly nine tenths seen once. Sequences were derived from peripheral blood, sampled in the first trimester of pregnancy. These receptors came from a female donor in good health, enrolled as a control in a pregnancy study. CDR3s include the opening cysteine and the closing phenylalanine or tryptophan. D genes are given only for firm matches. Clone size is shown for a subset of rows, as once, few, many or a class of expanded clone.

v_call: TRBV7-8
j_call: TRBJ2-2
clone_size: -
d_call: -
cdr3_nt: TGTGCCAGCAGGATGGGGGGGCTCACCGGGGAGCTGTTTTTT
cdr3_aa: CASRMGGLTGELFF

v_call: TRBV28
j_call: TRBJ2-7
clone_size: -
d_call: TRBD2
cdr3_nt: TGTGCCAGCAGTATAATAGCGGGAGCGAGCTACGAGCAGTACTTC
cdr3_aa: CASSIIAGASYEQYF

v_call: TRBV2
j_call: TRBJ2-2
clone_size: -
d_call: -
cdr3_nt: TGTGCCAGCATCGGTGTTAGCTATGCGGAGCTGTTTTTT
cdr3_aa: CASIGVSYAELFF

v_call: TRBV5-1
j_call: TRBJ2-1
clone_size: -
d_call: TRBD1
cdr3_nt: TGCGCCAGCAGCTTGACCGGGACAGGGGTAACCAATGAGCAGTTCTTC
cdr3_aa: CASSLTGTGVTNEQFF

v_call: TRBV19
j_call: TRBJ1-4
clone_size: -
d_call: -
cdr3_nt: TGTGCCAGTAGTAATCCGGAGGAACAGGGCAGGCGGGAAAAACTGTTTTTT
cdr3_aa: CASSNPEEQGRREKLFF

v_call: TRBV29-1
j_call: TRBJ1-1
clone_size: -
d_call: TRBD1
cdr3_nt: TGCAGCGTCGGACAGGGGGCGAACACTGAAGCTTTCTTT
cdr3_aa: CSVGQGANTEAFF

v_call: TRBV7-6
j_call: TRBJ2-6
clone_size: -
d_call: -
cdr3_nt: TGTGCCAGCAGCCCATTGACGACAGGGGCCAACGTCCTGACTTTC
cdr3_aa: CASSPLTTGANVLTF

v_call: TRBV9
j_call: TRBJ2-7
clone_size: -
d_call: TRBD1
cdr3_nt: TGTGCCAGCAGCACCGGGACAGGTAACGAGCAGTACTTC
cdr3_aa: CASSTGTGNEQYF

v_call: TRBV6-1
j_call: TRBJ2-3
clone_size: -
d_call: TRBD2
cdr3_nt: TGTGCCAGCAGCGGGGGGGCCTTCCGGACAGATACGCAGTATTTT
cdr3_aa: CASSGGAFRTDTQYF

v_call: TRBV5-4
j_call: TRBJ2-2
clone_size: -
d_call: -
cdr3_nt: TGTGCCAGCAGCTTCGGAGGGGATTACACCGGGGAGCTGTTTTTT
cdr3_aa: CASSFGGDYTGELFF

v_call: TRBV7-9
j_call: TRBJ2-1
clone_size: -
d_call: -
cdr3_nt: TGTGCCAGCAGCTCAGCGGAGAGCTCCTACAATGAGCAGTTCTTC
cdr3_aa: CASSSAESSYNEQFF

v_call: TRBV27
j_call: TRBJ2-2
clone_size: -
d_call: TRBD2
cdr3_nt: TGTGCCAGCAGGGGACTAGGGGGGACCGGGGAGCTGTTTTTT
cdr3_aa: CASRGLGGTGELFF

v_call: TRBV19
j_call: TRBJ2-3
clone_size: -
d_call: -
cdr3_nt: TGTGCCAGTAAAAGGGGGGGTCCAGATACGCAGTATTTT
cdr3_aa: CASKRGGPDTQYF

v_call: TRBV18
j_call: TRBJ1-1
clone_size: -
d_call: -
cdr3_nt: TGTGCCAGCTCTACAGGGACAAAGAACACTGAAGCTTTCTTT
cdr3_aa: CASSTGTKNTEAFF

v_call: TRBV4-1
j_call: TRBJ2-5
clone_size: -
d_call: -
cdr3_nt: TGCGCCAGCAGCCAAGATGCGGAAGAGACCCAGTACTTC
cdr3_aa: CASSQDAEETQYF

v_call: TRBV6-5
j_call: TRBJ2-3
clone_size: -
d_call: TRBD1
cdr3_nt: TGTGCCAGCAGTTACTTCAGGGGGCAGGGAGATACGCAGTATTTT
cdr3_aa: CASSYFRGQGDTQYF

v_call: TRBV11-1
j_call: TRBJ1-1
clone_size: few
d_call: TRBD1
cdr3_nt: TGTGCCAGCAGCTTAGCGAAGGGGGCGAGGACTGAAGCTTTCTTT
cdr3_aa: CASSLAKGARTEAFF

v_call: TRBV6-1
j_call: TRBJ1-5
clone_size: -
d_call: -
cdr3_nt: TGTGCCAGTACACAACCATTTAGCAATCAGCCCCAGCATTTT
cdr3_aa: CASTQPFSNQPQHF

v_call: TRBV18
j_call: TRBJ2-7
clone_size: -
d_call: -
cdr3_nt: TGTGCCAGCTCACCACCTCATTCCAGCTACGAGCAGTACTTC
cdr3_aa: CASSPPHSSYEQYF

v_call: TRBV7-8
j_call: TRBJ2-1
clone_size: -
d_call: TRBD2
cdr3_nt: TGTGCCAGCAGCGTCAGTCCTTCGGGCAGTGGGAGGGGGCAGTTCTTC
cdr3_aa: CASSVSPSGSGRGQFF

v_call: TRBV7-8
j_call: TRBJ2-3
clone_size: -
d_call: TRBD1
cdr3_nt: TGTGCCAGCAGCCGGCCCGGGACAGGGGTAGGAGATACGCAGTATTTT
cdr3_aa: CASSRPGTGVGDTQYF

v_call: TRBV5-1
j_call: TRBJ1-3
clone_size: -
d_call: -
cdr3_nt: TGCGCCAGCAGCTTGGCCGCCCAGGGGCCCTTTTTCAGCTCTGGAAACACCATATATTTT
cdr3_aa: CASSLAAQGPFFSSGNTIYF

v_call: TRBV10-3
j_call: TRBJ2-1
clone_size: -
d_call: TRBD2
cdr3_nt: TGTGCCATCAGCGTGGGACTAGCGGGAGGGCCGGACAAGGGGAATGAGCAGTTCTTC
cdr3_aa: CAISVGLAGGPDKGNEQFF

v_call: TRBV11-2
j_call: TRBJ2-5
clone_size: -
d_call: -
cdr3_nt: TGTGCCAGCAGCTTAAGTGCGTCCTACCAAGAGACCCAGTACTTC
cdr3_aa: CASSLSASYQETQYF

v_call: TRBV7-2
j_call: TRBJ2-7
clone_size: few
d_call: -
cdr3_nt: TGTGCCAGCAGCTTAATCCGGTCCTACGAGCAGTACTTC
cdr3_aa: CASSLIRSYEQYF

v_call: TRBV29-1
j_call: TRBJ2-7
clone_size: -
d_call: -
cdr3_nt: TGCAGCGCCTCAATCGGGTACGAGCAGTACTTC
cdr3_aa: CSASIGYEQYF

v_call: TRBV7-6
j_call: TRBJ2-7
clone_size: -
d_call: TRBD2
cdr3_nt: TGTGCCAGCAGCGCACTAGCGGACTCCTACGAGCAGTACTTC
cdr3_aa: CASSALADSYEQYF

v_call: TRBV18
j_call: TRBJ2-7
clone_size: -
d_call: TRBD1
cdr3_nt: TGTGCCAGCTCACCTCCGGGACAGCCCTACGAGCAGTACTTC
cdr3_aa: CASSPPGQPYEQYF

v_call: TRBV4-1
j_call: TRBJ2-7
clone_size: -
d_call: -
cdr3_nt: TGCGCCAGCAGCCAAGAAAGCCGGGTCTCCTACGAGCAGTACTTC
cdr3_aa: CASSQESRVSYEQYF

v_call: TRBV27
j_call: TRBJ2-7
clone_size: -
d_call: TRBD2
cdr3_nt: TGTGCCAGCAGCCCCCGAGCGGGAGTGGACGAGCAGTACTTC
cdr3_aa: CASSPRAGVDEQYF

v_call: TRBV18
j_call: TRBJ1-6
clone_size: -
d_call: -
cdr3_nt: TGTGCCAGCTCCCTAGATAATTCACCCCTCCACTTT
cdr3_aa: CASSLDNSPLHF

v_call: TRBV30
j_call: TRBJ1-2
clone_size: -
d_call: -
cdr3_nt: TGTGCCTGGAGTGTAACGGTTCGGACCTTC
cdr3_aa: CAWSVTVRTF

v_call: TRBV28
j_call: TRBJ2-2
clone_size: -
d_call: TRBD1
cdr3_nt: TGTGCCAGCAGTTTGACCCCGGGACAGGGTGGTACCGGGGAGCTGTTTTTT
cdr3_aa: CASSLTPGQGGTGELFF

v_call: TRBV5-4
j_call: TRBJ2-7
clone_size: once
d_call: TRBD2
cdr3_nt: TGTGCCAGCAGCTTCAACTTTCGGGTAGCGGGATCTTCCTACGAGCAGTACTTC
cdr3_aa: CASSFNFRVAGSSYEQYF

v_call: TRBV7-6
j_call: TRBJ2-7
clone_size: -
d_call: TRBD2
cdr3_nt: TGTGCCAGCAGCCCACTAGCGGGGGGGCCGCGGGAGCAGTACTTC
cdr3_aa: CASSPLAGGPREQYF

v_call: TRBV4-1
j_call: TRBJ1-2
clone_size: -
d_call: TRBD1
cdr3_nt: TGCGCCAGCAGCCAAGGAGGACAGGGGATTAAGGCCCGTGGCTACACCTTC
cdr3_aa: CASSQGGQGIKARGYTF

v_call: TRBV6-1
j_call: TRBJ2-3
clone_size: -
d_call: TRBD1
cdr3_nt: TGTGCCAGCAGTGAATACTGGGACAGGACGGGGGATACGCAGTATTTT
cdr3_aa: CASSEYWDRTGDTQYF

v_call: TRBV27
j_call: TRBJ2-1
clone_size: -
d_call: -
cdr3_nt: TGTGCCAGCAGTTTATCAATCAGGAATGAGCAGTTCTTC
cdr3_aa: CASSLSIRNEQFF

v_call: TRBV29-1
j_call: TRBJ2-5
clone_size: -
d_call: TRBD1
cdr3_nt: TGCAGCGTGTCCGGGACAGAAGAGACCCAGTACTTC
cdr3_aa: CSVSGTEETQYF

v_call: TRBV25-1
j_call: TRBJ2-2
clone_size: -
d_call: -
cdr3_nt: TGTGCCAGCCGAGGGGACTTCTCGGGGGGGGAGCTGTTTTTT
cdr3_aa: CASRGDFSGGELFF

v_call: TRBV18
j_call: TRBJ2-5
clone_size: -
d_call: -
cdr3_nt: TGTGCCAGCTCACCACGGGGCAACCAAGAGACCCAGTACTTC
cdr3_aa: CASSPRGNQETQYF

v_call: TRBV6-1
j_call: TRBJ2-1
clone_size: -
d_call: -
cdr3_nt: TGTGCCAGCAGTGAAGGAGGGGGCTCCTACAATGAGCAGTTCTTC
cdr3_aa: CASSEGGGSYNEQFF

v_call: TRBV4-1
j_call: TRBJ2-3
clone_size: -
d_call: TRBD1
cdr3_nt: TGCGCCAGCAGCCACCCCGGACAGGGCACAGATACGCAGTATTTT
cdr3_aa: CASSHPGQGTDTQYF

v_call: TRBV28
j_call: TRBJ2-1
clone_size: -
d_call: TRBD2
cdr3_nt: TGTGCCAGCAGTTCGAGCGGGGACCAAGAGCAGTTCTTC
cdr3_aa: CASSSSGDQEQFF

v_call: TRBV7-6
j_call: TRBJ2-7
clone_size: -
d_call: TRBD2
cdr3_nt: TGTGCCAGCAGCTTTCGGCGGGGGGAGGAGCAGTACTTC
cdr3_aa: CASSFRRGEEQYF

v_call: TRBV28
j_call: TRBJ1-2
clone_size: -
d_call: TRBD1
cdr3_nt: TGTGCCAGCAGTTTACAGGGGGTTGGAAACTATGGCTACACCTTC
cdr3_aa: CASSLQGVGNYGYTF